The 8 T cell receptor beta chains in this list originate from one sample, sequenced in a study of patients and donors after allogeneic stem cell transplantation. Via MiXCR, TCRdb re-called the RT-PCR reads, giving one row per CDR3 protein. Of about 200,000 distinct CDR3 sequences listed, roughly 40% are singletons. Specimen: blood, either unsorted or a sorted T cell fraction (not recorded which). The receptors shown here come from a human donor who was either an allogeneic HSCT recipient or a stem cell or donor lymphocyte infusion donor (not recorded which). It is not recorded whose cells these are; they may come from a transplant donor.

The chain couples TRBV2 to TRBJ1-3; D is uncertain. The CDR3 runs to 13 residues. The germline V gene encodes CDR1 SNHLY and CDR2 FYNNEI. V was shortened by 6 bases and J by 4 bases, with 10 bases between the two germline ends. The CDR3 DNA reads TGTGCCAGCAGGGCCGGACTGGGAAACACCATATATTTT. The encoded protein is CASRAGLGNTIYF.

This clonotype turned up a few times. CDR3 region: CASSLAVGQNYGYTF. The CDR3, as DNA: TGTGCCAGCAGCTTAGCTGTGGGGCAGAACTATGGCTACACCTTC. The V and J genes are TRBV11-2 and TRBJ1-2, with a weak D call TRBD1 (5 bases). Per the germline V gene, CDR1 is SGHAT and CDR2 is FQNNGV. Trimming pared 1 base from V and 2 bases from J, leaving 11 bases between. The CDR3 covers 15 residues.

The chain couples TRBV7-9 to TRBJ2-3; D perhaps matches TRBD1 (6 bases). This CDR3 has 13 residues. Trimming stripped 3 bases from V and 7 bases from J, with 11 bases between. Germline CDR1 and CDR2: SEHNR and FQNEAQ (reference sequence). For the CDR3, the DNA is TGTGCCAGCAGCTTCCCGGGACATAATACGCAGTATTTT. It specifies CASSFPGHNTQYF.

This clonotype was picked up one time. The chain recombines TRBV5-1 with TRBJ2-1, with 12 bases matching TRBD2. V shed 0 bases and J 0 bases; nucleotides not matched to a gene: 7. CDR1 and CDR2 from the germline V gene are SGHRS and YFSETQ. CDR3 length: 19 amino acids. In nucleotides, the CDR3 is TGCGCCAGCAGCTTGGCGACTAGCGGGGGACTGAGCTCCTACAATGAGCAGTTCTTC. It translates to CASSLATSGGLSSYNEQFF.

The chain uses TRBV25-1 and TRBJ1-3; D is uncertain. Trimming cost V 4 bases and J 2 bases, with 9 bases left between them. The CDR3 consists of 14 residues. Per the germline V gene, CDR1 is MGHDK and CDR2 is SYGVNS. The CDR3 region has the DNA TGTGCCAGCAGTGCAGCAGGTACTGGAAACACCATATATTTT. It encodes CASSAAGTGNTIYF. Full variable domain (remainder filled in from reference TRBV25-1 and TRBJ1-3): EADIYQTPRYLVIGTGKKITLECSQTMGHDKMYWYQQDPGMELHLIHYSYGVNSTEKGDLSSESTVSRIRTEHFPLTLESARPSHTSQYLCASSAAGTGNTIYFGEGSWLTVV.

CDR3 coding DNA: TGTGCCAGCAGATTGGGGGGGGTGTCTGAAGCTTTCTTT. It yields the protein CASRLGGVSEAFF. This sequence joins TRBV12-3 or TRBV12-4 and TRBJ1-1, with D possibly matching TRBD1 (5 bases). V lost 6 bases to trimming and J lost 6 bases, with 14 bases between them. This CDR3 has 13 amino acids.

Only one count was recorded for this clonotype. The chain combines TRBV5-6 with TRBJ2-7; either TRBD1 or TRBD2 may fit D (6 bases each). CDR1 and CDR2 (germline): SGHDT, YYEEEE. The CDR3 is 16 amino acids. Trimming shortened V by 0 bases and J by 1 base, and 14 bases separated the two germline ends. This CDR3 reads CASSLVYRGRSYEQYF. The CDR3 nucleotides read TGTGCCAGCAGCTTGGTATACCGGGGGCGATCCTACGAGCAGTACTTC.

The DNA of the CDR3 is TGTGCCAGCAGCGCGGACAGGGGCGGCCAGCCCCAGCATTTT. Translated, it gives CASSADRGGQPQHF. This rearrangement joins TRBV9 to TRBJ1-5, with TRBD1 identical over 9 bases. Per germline, CDR1 SGDLS and CDR2 YYNGEE. CDR3 length equals 14 residues. The V gene end was trimmed by 3 bases and the J gene end by 7 bases; junction bases not matched to a gene: 5.